Each of the 7 T cell receptor beta chains below was sequenced from the same sample in a study of siplizumab effects on memory and regulatory T cells. TCRdb's copy holds only in-frame clones and misses some; the assay was immunoSEQ multiplex PCR. The data hold approximately 65,000 clones, with roughly 80% observed a single time. The sample taken for sequencing was memory CD4+ T cells sorted from blood. Source of these receptors: a human donor in good health.

The chain employs TRBV7-2 and TRBJ1-1, with D unresolved. V dropped 5 bases and J dropped 1 base, with 8 bases sitting between them. The CDR3 extends over 13 amino acids. Germline CDR1 reads SGHTA; CDR2 reads FQGNSA. The CDR3 region is CASSQTRNTEAFF. The CDR3 DNA reads TGTGCCAGCAGCCAGACAAGGAACACTGAAGCTTTCTTT.

The chain has TRBV5-1 and TRBJ2-1; TRBD2 matches at 8 bases. Looked up from germline, CDR1 is SGHRS and CDR2 is YFSETQ. Unmatched junction bases numbered 7, after V lost 0 bases and J lost 2 bases. This CDR3 spans 17 amino acids. Here the CDR3 DNA reads TGCGCCAGCAGCTTGGCCCCGGGGGGGAGCGCCTACAATGAGCAGTTCTTC. Translating gives CASSLAPGGSAYNEQFF.

The chain has TRBV7-2 and TRBJ2-3; D is uncertain. Trimming pared 0 bases from V and 3 bases from J, leaving 7 bases between. Germline V CDR1 and CDR2: SGHTA, FQGNSA. The CDR3 consists of 14 residues. CDR3 nucleotides: TGTGCCAGCAGCTTAGCGCTGGGGACAGATACGCAGTATTTT. Its protein is CASSLALGTDTQYF.

The chain links TRBV6-5 to TRBJ2-1; 7 positions agree with TRBD2. The V gene end was trimmed by 6 bases and the J gene end by 6 bases; junction bases not matched to a gene: 2. The CDR3 extends over 12 amino acids. Germline CDR1 MNHEY, CDR2 SVGAGI. CDR3 sequence reads: CASRTSVNEQFF. CDR3 sequence (DNA): TGTGCCAGCAGAACTAGCGTCAATGAGCAGTTCTTC.

The rearrangement joins TRBV5-1 to TRBJ2-2; no clear D. Germline V gives CDR1 SGHRS, CDR2 YFSETQ. Trimming took 0 bases from V and 2 from J, leaving 11 bases between them. This CDR3 is 16 amino acids long. CDR3 region: CASSLAGSTNTGELFF. As DNA, the CDR3 is TGCGCCAGCAGCTTGGCGGGCTCAACAAACACCGGGGAGCTGTTTTTT. Together with reference TRBV5-1 and TRBJ2-2, the CDR3 gives the full variable domain: KAGVTQTPRYLIKTRGQQVTLSCSPISGHRSVSWYQQTPGQGLQFLFEYFSETQRNKGNFPGRFSGRQFSNSRSEMNVSTLELGDSALYLCASSLAGSTNTGELFFGEGSRLTVL.

This rearrangement joins TRBV4-2 to TRBJ2-1; 7 nucleotides match TRBD2. Germline CDR1 reads LGHNA; CDR2 reads YNFKEQ. Trimming at V came to 0 bases and at J to 2 bases, leaving 4 bases not matched to a gene. CDR3 length: 16 amino acids. CDR3 loop: CASSQDSSGAYNEQFF. CDR3 sequence (DNA): TGTGCCAGCAGCCAAGATTCCAGCGGGGCCTACAATGAGCAGTTCTTC.

The rearrangement links TRBV6-1 to TRBJ2-7; D gene uncertain. Germline V lookup: CDR1 MNHNS, CDR2 SASEGT. With 8 bases removed from V and 2 bases from J, the gap between germline ends came to 13 bases. The CDR3 loop spans 13 amino acids. CDR3 residues: CASSSHITYEQYF. The DNA of the CDR3 is TGTGCCAGCTCTAGTCACATTACCTACGAGCAGTACTTC.